The 6 T cell receptor beta chains below all came from one sample that was sequenced in a study of cytomegalovirus exposure and HLA in healthy donors. This PCR relied on a set of 60 Vbeta primers and 13 Jbeta primers. The assay was immunoSEQ multiplex PCR, and TCRdb's table has in-frame clones only and misses some. Its table records about 55,000 clones. Input material: PBMCs. These TCRs come from a man over 45 in good health and CMV-seropositive.

The genes are TRBV30 and TRBJ2-7; no clear D gene. Germline V CDR1 and CDR2: GTSNPN, SVGIG (reference sequence). The CDR3 covers 13 residues. Trimming pared 4 bases from V and 3 bases from J, leaving 13 bases between. The DNA for the CDR3 is TGTGCCTGGAATGATAAACCGAGCTACGAGCAGTACTTC. It is translated as CAWNDKPSYEQYF.

J is TRBJ1-2 and V is TRBV9; possible D gene TRBD1, 5 bases. The CDR3 loop spans 13 amino acids. V gave up 4 bases and J gave up 5 bases, with 12 bases separating them. Germline V gene data show CDR1 as SGDLS and CDR2 as YYNGEE. The CDR3 protein is CASSLGGGYGYTF. CDR3 nucleotides: TGTGCCAGCAGCCTCGGGGGGGGATATGGCTACACCTTC.

The V gene is TRBV7-3, the J gene TRBJ2-7; 8 nucleotides match TRBD1. CDR3 length: 13 residues. With 3 bases clipped from V and 3 bases from J, the junction kept 1 base outside the gene matches. The V gene's germline CDR1 is SGHTA and CDR2 FQGTGA. CDR3 sequence: CASSFGQGYEQYF. CDR3 in DNA: TGTGCCAGCAGCTTCGGACAGGGCTACGAGCAGTACTTC.

The chain joins TRBV6-5 to TRBJ2-5; tentative D call: TRBD1 (6 bases). V was trimmed by 3 bases and J by 1 base, leaving 12 bases between them. This CDR3 region has 15 residues. Looked up from germline, CDR1 is MNHEY and CDR2 is SVGAGI. CDR3 nucleotides: TGTGCCAGCAGTTATCACAGGGAGTTCCAAGAGACCCAGTACTTC. It is translated as CASSYHREFQETQYF.

This rearrangement joins TRBV5-6 to TRBJ2-3, with 9 bases identical to TRBD2. This CDR3 region has 15 residues. V shed 4 bases and J 3 bases; nucleotides not matched to a gene: 6. CDR1 and CDR2 (germline): SGHDT, YYEEEE. The CDR3 region is CASSRLAGLTDTQYF. In DNA form, the CDR3 reads TGTGCCAGCAGCCGCCTAGCGGGGCTAACAGATACGCAGTATTTT. The whole variable domain, filled in from reference TRBV5-6 and TRBJ2-3, reads DAGVTQSPTHLIKTRGQQVTLRCSPKSGHDTVSWYQQALGQGPQFIFQYYEEEERQRGNFPDRFSGHQFPNYSSELNVNALLLGDSALYLCASSRLAGLTDTQYFGPGTRLTVL.

The chain joins TRBV4-1 to TRBJ1-2; TRBD1 matches at 9 bases. J gave up 8 bases and V 4 bases, and 8 bases lay outside the gene matches. This CDR3 has 14 residues. Germline-derived CDR1 and CDR2 are MGHRA and YSYEKL. The CDR3 protein is CASSPLGTGRGYTF. The CDR3, as DNA: TGCGCCAGCAGCCCCCTAGGGACAGGGAGAGGCTACACCTTC.